This T cell receptor (beta chain) was identified in a study of blood T cell repertoires in COVID-19. At the level of the study: Acute and convalescent COVID-19 samples came from the United States, Italy and Spain. T cells, B-cell-depleted T cells, or PBMCs provided the cDNA or gDNA that served as material.

This CDR3 has 14 amino acids. Looked up from germline, CDR1 is MDHEN and CDR2 is SYDVKM. V was trimmed by 8 bases and J by 4 bases, leaving 17 bases between them. Authors' data handling: Amplification of reference gene primers provided the estimated nucleated cell counts. Clones were read by immunoSEQ multiplex PCR, and TCRdb kept only the in-frame ones, dropping some. V, J and clone size are those of that table, while D and trimming were read from the DNA. The data show over 15,000 clones, less than 80% seen once. The chain employs TRBV28 and TRBJ1-1; possibly TRBD1 for D (6 bases). The sample comprised peripheral blood. This clonotype was sampled from a man in his sixties or seventies with active or convalescent COVID-19. CDR3 DNA: TGTGCCAGCCTCGTTAACAGGGACCTCACTGAAGCTTTCTTT. It encodes CASLVNRDLTEAFF. The whole variable domain, filled in from reference TRBV28 and TRBJ1-1, reads DVKVTQSSRYLVKRTGEKVFLECVQDMDHENMFWYRQDPGLGLRLIYFSYDVKMKEKGDIPEGYSVSREKKERFSLILESASTNQTSMYLCASLVNRDLTEAFFGQGTRLTVV.